This TCR beta chain derives from a study of T cells after yellow fever vaccination (dated by TCRdb to the late 2010s). About the study as a whole: The SMART-Seq v4 Ultra Low Input RNA kit was used to prepare libraries from fractions with low cell numbers. To follow T-cell clones before and after primary and booster YFV17D yellow fever vaccination, bulk TCR alpha and beta repertoires were sequenced over time. Two healthy male donors, one aged 18 to 30 and one aged 30 to 40 years, made up the cohort. Bulk PBMC replicates and cell subsets were isolated from blood drawn at multiple timepoints before and after both primary and secondary immunization. Study-wide conclusions, independent of this receptor: Compared with the primary T-cell response, the secondary T-cell response was weaker but faster, peaking on day 5 rather than day 15. Only a couple of donors were included in the study, so the extent to which the findings can be generalized is limited. Most clones expanded after primary vaccination were re-detected after the booster (approximately 95% of CD4 and approximately 89% of CD8), suggesting broad memory maintenance. Computational filtering was needed because FACS-sorted repertoires could contain abundant contaminating clonotypes from the bulk population. A small share of clonotypes occurred in both CD4 and CD8 compartments, likely arising from convergent recombination.

Regarding this clonotype: Its cognate antigen has yet to be identified. Base-call qualities are not available, and no considerably larger clone is one nucleotide away.

CDR1 and CDR2 are read off the germline V gene as MNHNS and SASEGT. V was cut back by 6 bases and J by 5 bases, leaving a gap of 13 bases between them. From the cysteine up to the phenylalanine, the CDR3 has a length of 13 residues. This entry keeps only the CDR3 DNA: 39 bases, framed from base 1. This specimen's treatment or condition label, interpreted: live attenuated yellow fever vaccine strain. PBMCs were isolated from peripheral blood using a standard Ficoll-Paque protocol. Dynabeads CD4 and CD8 positive selection kits were used to isolate CD4 and CD8 T-cell fractions. RNA was extracted with TriZol from bulk PBMCs, CD4 and CD8 fractions, and dextramer-positive and dextramer-negative fractions. TCR cDNA was made using 5'RACE template switching, a step that added a universal primer site and unique molecular identifiers. cDNA synthesis was primed from both the TCR alpha and TCR beta constant segments. Library amplification involved two PCR steps, and the second step added sample barcodes and sequencing adapters. Sequencing of the libraries was done on either Illumina HiSeq 2500 (2x100 bp) or NovaSeq (2x150 bp). Per the original workflow: MIGEC handled demultiplexing of reads and collapsing into UMI consensus sequences, while MiXCR performed V(D)J alignment. Vaccine-responding clonotypes were identified with edgeR using replicate PBMC samples, with FDR below 0.01 and a log2 fold change above 5 up to day 15 being required. Each bulk clonotype received a CD4 or CD8 identity based on whether the sequenced CD4 or CD8 repertoire contained that clonotype at higher abundance. TCRdb trimmed the raw reads at Q25, called clones with MiXCR and kept productive beta chains. Identical CDR3 proteins give one entry, which carries the most common genes and DNA. The V and J calls and clone size come from TCRdb's table, not from the authors' own analysis. The sample profile shows 150,000 or so distinct CDR3 sequences; approximately 6.6% of them were found once. The ten largest account for approximately 0.67% of the sample.

This material consisted of CD4+ T cells sorted from PBMCs, taken 10 days after the yellow fever booster vaccination. This receptor was obtained from a man aged 25 to 40 who received the YFV17D yellow fever vaccine. The V and J segments used are TRBV6-1 and TRBJ2-5, with the D gene uncertain. The CDR3: CASSSLHLETQYF. The DNA is TGTGCCAGCAGCTCTTTACACCTCGAGACCCAGTACTTC.